The rows below give T cell receptor beta chains drawn from one sample of a study of cytomegalovirus exposure and HLA in healthy donors. TCRdb's table, derived via immunoSEQ multiplex PCR, lists solely in-frame clones and lacks some. The sample has over 80,000 clones, approximately 81% seen once. Sequencing input: PBMCs. These receptors were collected from a man between 18 and 35 years old in good health and CMV-seropositive. Both conserved end residues are part of each CDR3. A D gene is named only where the DNA matches it firmly. Clone size is stated in some rows and not others, as once, few, many or a class when expanded.

CDR3aa: CASSTSGTLSYEQYF
CDR3nt: TGTGCCAGCAGCACGAGCGGGACCTTGTCCTACGAGCAGTACTTC
v_gene: TRBV13
d_gene: TRBD2
j_gene: TRBJ2-7
abundance: few
len: 15

CDR3aa: CASSLGGITEAFF
CDR3nt: TGTGCCAGCAGTTTAGGGGGAATCACTGAAGCTTTCTTT
v_gene: TRBV6-1
d_gene: NA
j_gene: TRBJ1-1
abundance: NA
len: 13

CDR3aa: CASSQEGGRQPQHF
CDR3nt: TGCGCCAGCAGCCAAGAAGGGGGCCGTCAGCCCCAGCATTTT
v_gene: TRBV4-1
d_gene: TRBD1
j_gene: TRBJ1-5
abundance: NA
len: 14

CDR3aa: CASSSQVGVDTQYF
CDR3nt: TGTGCCAGCAGCTCTCAAGTCGGGGTGGATACGCAGTATTTT
v_gene: TRBV7-3
d_gene: NA
j_gene: TRBJ2-3
abundance: NA
len: 14

CDR3aa: CAISDRDRGPNQPQHF
CDR3nt: TGTGCCATCAGTGACCGAGACAGGGGCCCTAATCAGCCCCAGCATTTT
v_gene: TRBV10-3
d_gene: TRBD1
j_gene: TRBJ1-5
abundance: NA
len: 16

CDR3aa: CASSIRGTGNQPQHF
CDR3nt: TGTGCCAGTAGTATCCGCGGGACAGGCAATCAGCCCCAGCATTTT
v_gene: TRBV19
d_gene: TRBD1
j_gene: TRBJ1-5
abundance: NA
len: 15

CDR3aa: CASSLVSTGWAEKLFF
CDR3nt: TGTGCCAGCAGCTTAGTCTCGACAGGGTGGGCTGAAAAACTGTTTTTT
v_gene: TRBV11-2
d_gene: TRBD1
j_gene: TRBJ1-4
abundance: NA
len: 16

CDR3aa: CASSFPTVYGYTF
CDR3nt: TGCGCCAGCAGCTTCCCGACAGTTTATGGCTACACCTTC
v_gene: TRBV5-1
d_gene: NA
j_gene: TRBJ1-2
abundance: few
len: 13

CDR3aa: CASSIVYRGDTYNEQFF
CDR3nt: TGTGCCAGTAGTATTGTGTACCGGGGTGACACCTACAATGAGCAGTTCTTC
v_gene: TRBV19
d_gene: NA
j_gene: TRBJ2-1
abundance: NA
len: 17

CDR3aa: CASSLATSGNINEQFF
CDR3nt: TGTGCCAGCTCACTTGCGACTAGCGGGAATATCAATGAGCAGTTCTTC
v_gene: TRBV18
d_gene: TRBD2
j_gene: TRBJ2-1
abundance: NA
len: 16

CDR3aa: CASSSGQRDGYTF
CDR3nt: TGTGCCAGCAGTTCGGGACAACGAGATGGCTACACCTTC
v_gene: TRBV28
d_gene: NA
j_gene: TRBJ1-2
abundance: once
len: 13

CDR3aa: CASSQDRAKGTETQYF
CDR3nt: TGTGCCAGCAGCCAAGATCGAGCGAAAGGCACGGAGACCCAGTACTTC
v_gene: TRBV4-2
d_gene: NA
j_gene: TRBJ2-5
abundance: NA
len: 16

CDR3aa: CASSARGAGGKNEQFF
CDR3nt: TGTGCCAGTAGTGCCCGAGGAGCGGGAGGGAAGAATGAGCAGTTCTTC
v_gene: TRBV19
d_gene: TRBD2
j_gene: TRBJ2-1
abundance: NA
len: 16

CDR3aa: CSVWGGAKDTQYF
CDR3nt: TGCAGCGTTTGGGGAGGGGCGAAAGATACGCAGTATTTT
v_gene: TRBV29-1
d_gene: TRBD2
j_gene: TRBJ2-3
abundance: NA
len: 13

CDR3aa: CASSFLLASYEQYF
CDR3nt: TGTGCCAGCAGTTTCCTCCTGGCCTCATACGAGCAGTACTTC
v_gene: TRBV28
d_gene: NA
j_gene: TRBJ2-7
abundance: NA
len: 14

CDR3aa: CASSPRDRGRNTEAFF
CDR3nt: TGTGCCAGCAGCCCTCGGGACAGGGGGAGAAACACTGAAGCTTTCTTT
v_gene: TRBV9
d_gene: TRBD1
j_gene: TRBJ1-1
abundance: NA
len: 16

CDR3aa: CASSDRGVTEAFF
CDR3nt: TGTGCCAGTAGTGACAGGGGGGTGACTGAAGCTTTCTTT
v_gene: TRBV19
d_gene: TRBD1
j_gene: TRBJ1-1
abundance: NA
len: 13

CDR3aa: CASSEGGQSQETQYF
CDR3nt: TGTGCCAGCAGTGAAGGGGGACAAAGTCAAGAGACCCAGTACTTC
v_gene: TRBV2
d_gene: NA
j_gene: TRBJ2-5
abundance: NA
len: 15

CDR3aa: CASSLAATIDTQYF
CDR3nt: TGTGCCAGCAGCTTGGCGGCGACTATAGATACGCAGTATTTT
v_gene: TRBV5-4
d_gene: NA
j_gene: TRBJ2-3
abundance: NA
len: 14

CDR3aa: CAWGGAAYEQYF
CDR3nt: TGTGCCTGGGGGGGGGCTGCCTACGAGCAGTACTTC
v_gene: TRBV30
d_gene: NA
j_gene: TRBJ2-7
abundance: NA
len: 12

CDR3aa: CSGLDRTSYEQYF
CDR3nt: TGCAGCGGGCTGGACAGGACCTCCTACGAGCAGTACTTC
v_gene: TRBV29-1
d_gene: TRBD1
j_gene: TRBJ2-7
abundance: NA
len: 13

CDR3aa: CASKVLAEETQYF
CDR3nt: TGTGCCAGCAAAGTACTAGCGGAAGAGACCCAGTACTTC
v_gene: TRBV7-9
d_gene: TRBD2
j_gene: TRBJ2-5
abundance: NA
len: 13

CDR3aa: CASSSSTDRLGNTIYF
CDR3nt: TGTGCCAGCAGCTCCTCAACGGACAGGCTCGGAAACACCATATATTTT
v_gene: TRBV11-2
d_gene: TRBD1
j_gene: TRBJ1-3
abundance: NA
len: 16

CDR3aa: CASSLAQRLEQYF
CDR3nt: TGTGCCAGCAGCTTGGCCCAGCGTCTGGAGCAGTACTTC
v_gene: TRBV5-6
d_gene: NA
j_gene: TRBJ2-7
abundance: NA
len: 13

CDR3aa: CASSSGTGVNEQYF
CDR3nt: TGTGCCAGCAGCTCCGGGACAGGGGTCAACGAGCAGTACTTC
v_gene: TRBV9
d_gene: TRBD1
j_gene: TRBJ2-7
abundance: NA
len: 14

CDR3aa: CSVERGTGETQYF
CDR3nt: TGCAGCGTTGAACGCGGCACGGGGGAGACCCAGTACTTC
v_gene: TRBV29-1
d_gene: NA
j_gene: TRBJ2-5
abundance: few
len: 13

CDR3aa: CASSYGLAGYNEQFF
CDR3nt: TGCGCCAGCAGTTACGGACTAGCGGGATACAATGAGCAGTTCTTC
v_gene: TRBV5-1
d_gene: TRBD2
j_gene: TRBJ2-1
abundance: NA
len: 15

CDR3aa: CASSYRDSATDTQYF
CDR3nt: TGTGCCAGCAGTTACCGGGACAGTGCGACAGATACGCAGTATTTT
v_gene: TRBV6-6
d_gene: TRBD1
j_gene: TRBJ2-3
abundance: NA
len: 15